This T cell receptor (beta chain) was recovered during a study of early T cells in non-severe SARS-CoV-2 infection (dated by TCRdb to 2020 to 2022). Concerning the study at large: Because TCR sequencing relied on bulk RNA taken from unsorted whole blood, pairing of alpha and beta chains was not possible.

The investigation overall reported the following: VDJdb matching was skewed toward anti-spike CD8 responses, so virus-specific expansions were likely underestimated and private and CD4 specificities were missed.

Per the germline V gene, SQVTM is the CDR1 and ANQGSEA is the CDR2. Trimming accounts for 6 bases at V and 4 bases at J, while the number of junction bases matched to no gene is 7. The CDR3 runs 14 residues from the cysteine to the phenylalanine. Only CDR3 DNA is held: 42 bases, read in frame from base 1. Remarks on this clonotype: It lacks a known antigen. Base-call qualities are not available, and no considerably larger clone is one nucleotide away.

Preparation of the library involved 5' RACE. The sequencer listed for this sample is NextSeq 500. In the TCR library protocol, unique molecular identifiers were attached to individual cDNA molecules to correct for PCR bias and sequencing error. TCR alpha and beta chains were both sequenced, and the abundances of alpha and beta sequences in each sample were closely correlated with each other. From the authors' description of their analysis: Decombinator V4 was used to annotate TCR sequences for V gene, J gene and CDR3. TCRs were defined as expanded if a significant change between any two time points was detected under a Poisson model with p below 0.0001. TCR abundances were normalised to the total number of TCRs sequenced per sample and were expressed as counts per million. TRAV1-2 paired with TRAJ12, TRAJ20 or TRAJ33 defined MAIT TCRs, while TRAV10 paired with TRAJ18 defined iNKT TCRs. VDJdb, accessed on 1 November 2021, was searched for TCRs annotated for CMV, EBV and SARS-CoV-2, and TCRs annotated for more than one antigen were excluded. TCRdb passed the public sequencing reads through fastp at Q25 and MiXCR, retaining productive beta sequences. Rows are unified per CDR3 protein, each entry keeping the most common DNA and genes. The V and J calls come from TCRdb's annotation, not from the publication. The sample table shows 65,000 to 85,000 distinct CDR3 sequences, and about 14% are seen once. Of the sample, 12% falls within the top ten clones.

A case-control design nested within a healthcare worker cohort in London, UK, was used, with weekly nasopharyngeal swab PCR tests and blood sampling performed. Healthcare workers were enrolled in the week of the UK lockdown, from 23 to 31 March 2020, and were followed every week for up to roughly 16 weeks. The receptor chain draws on TRBV29-1 and TRBJ2-1; 9 central nucleotides agree with TRBD1. The sequence derives from an adult who was a healthcare worker with PCR-confirmed SARS-CoV-2 infection or an uninfected control (not recorded which). The sample comprised whole blood. The bases are TGCAGCGTGTCGACAGGGGGATTATACAATGAGCAGTTCTTC. It is translated as CSVSTGGLYNEQFF.